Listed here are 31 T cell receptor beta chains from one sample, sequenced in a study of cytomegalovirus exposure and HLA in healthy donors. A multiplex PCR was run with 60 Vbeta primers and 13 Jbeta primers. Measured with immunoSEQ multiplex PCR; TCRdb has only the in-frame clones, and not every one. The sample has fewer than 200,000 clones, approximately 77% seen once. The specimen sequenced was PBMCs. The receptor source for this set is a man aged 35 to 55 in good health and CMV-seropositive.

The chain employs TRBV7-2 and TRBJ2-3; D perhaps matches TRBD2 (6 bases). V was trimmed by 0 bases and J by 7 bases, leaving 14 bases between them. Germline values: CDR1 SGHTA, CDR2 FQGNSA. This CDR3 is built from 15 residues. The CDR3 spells CASSLAVAGSNTQYF. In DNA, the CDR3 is TGTGCCAGCAGCTTAGCGGTTGCGGGAAGTAATACGCAGTATTTT.

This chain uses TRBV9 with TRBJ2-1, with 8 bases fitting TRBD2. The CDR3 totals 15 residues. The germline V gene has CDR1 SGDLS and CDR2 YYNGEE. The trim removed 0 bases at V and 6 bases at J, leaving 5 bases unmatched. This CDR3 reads CASSVASGGRNEQFF. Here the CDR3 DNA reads TGTGCCAGCAGCGTAGCCAGCGGGGGACGCAATGAGCAGTTCTTC.

The CDR3 DNA sequence: TGTGCCAGCAGTGCACAGGTTCGTAATAGCGGGAGAAGTGAGCAGTTCTTC. As protein: CASSAQVRNSGRSEQFF. V is TRBV6-1 and J is TRBJ2-1; 9 positions agree with TRBD2. This CDR3 spans 17 amino acids. Germline trimming cut 4 bases from V and 9 bases from J; bases unmatched to any gene: 16. CDR1 and CDR2 from the germline V gene are MNHNS and SASEGT.

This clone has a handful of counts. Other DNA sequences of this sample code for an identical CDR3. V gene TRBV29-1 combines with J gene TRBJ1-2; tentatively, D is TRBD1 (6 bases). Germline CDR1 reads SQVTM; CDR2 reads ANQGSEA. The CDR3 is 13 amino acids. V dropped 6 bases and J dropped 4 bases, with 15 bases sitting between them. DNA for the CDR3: TGCAGCGTGGGAGGGGGATCGGGCTATGGCTACACCTTC. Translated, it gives CSVGGGSGYGYTF.

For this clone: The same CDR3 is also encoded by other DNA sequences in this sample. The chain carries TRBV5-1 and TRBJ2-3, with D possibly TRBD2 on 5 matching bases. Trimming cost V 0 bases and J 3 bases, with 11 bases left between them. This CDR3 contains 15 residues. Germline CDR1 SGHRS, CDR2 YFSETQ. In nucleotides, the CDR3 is TGCGCCAGCAGCTTGGCCGGGGTAGGGACAGATACGCAGTATTTT. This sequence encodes CASSLAGVGTDTQYF.

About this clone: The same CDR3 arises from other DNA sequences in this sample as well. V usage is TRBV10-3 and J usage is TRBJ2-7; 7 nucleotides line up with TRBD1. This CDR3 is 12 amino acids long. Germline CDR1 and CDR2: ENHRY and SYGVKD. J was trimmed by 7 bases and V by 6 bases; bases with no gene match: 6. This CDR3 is CAIRETGSEQYF. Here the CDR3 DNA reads TGTGCCATCAGGGAGACAGGGAGTGAGCAGTACTTC.

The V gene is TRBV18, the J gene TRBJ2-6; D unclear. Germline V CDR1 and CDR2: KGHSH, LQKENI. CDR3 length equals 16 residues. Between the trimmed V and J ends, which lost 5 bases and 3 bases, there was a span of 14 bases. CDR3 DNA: TGTGCCAGCTCAGTTAGTTCCTTAAATGGGGCCAACGTCCTGACTTTC. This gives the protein CASSVSSLNGANVLTF.

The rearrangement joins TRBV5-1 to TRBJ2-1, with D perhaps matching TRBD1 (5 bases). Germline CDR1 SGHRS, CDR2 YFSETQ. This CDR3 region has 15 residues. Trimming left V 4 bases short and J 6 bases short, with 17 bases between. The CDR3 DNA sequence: TGCGCCAGCAGCGTGGATCAGGGATCGGGCAATGAGCAGTTCTTC. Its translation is CASSVDQGSGNEQFF.

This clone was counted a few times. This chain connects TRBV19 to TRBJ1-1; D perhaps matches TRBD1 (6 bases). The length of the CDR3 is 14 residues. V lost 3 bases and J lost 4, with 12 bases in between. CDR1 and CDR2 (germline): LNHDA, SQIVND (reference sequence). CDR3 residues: CASSMARGATEAFF. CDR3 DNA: TGTGCCAGTAGTATGGCCAGGGGTGCCACTGAAGCTTTCTTT.

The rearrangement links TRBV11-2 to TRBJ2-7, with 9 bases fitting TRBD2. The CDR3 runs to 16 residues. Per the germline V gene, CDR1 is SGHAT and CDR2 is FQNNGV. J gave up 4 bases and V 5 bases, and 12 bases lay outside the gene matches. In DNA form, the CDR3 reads TGTGCCAGCAGCAGAAGTGGTAGCGGGAGTAGGTACGAGCAGTACTTC. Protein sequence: CASSRSGSGSRYEQYF. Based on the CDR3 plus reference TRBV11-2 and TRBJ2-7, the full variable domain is EAGVAQSPRYKIIEKRQSVAFWCNPISGHATLYWYQQILGQGPKLLIQFQNNGVVDDSQLPKDRFSAERLKGVDSTLKIQPAKLEDSAVYLCASSRSGSGSRYEQYFGPGTRLTVT.

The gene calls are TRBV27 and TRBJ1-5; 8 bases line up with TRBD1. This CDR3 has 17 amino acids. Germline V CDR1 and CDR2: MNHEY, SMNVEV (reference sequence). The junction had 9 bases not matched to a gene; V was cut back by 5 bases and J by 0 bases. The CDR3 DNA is TGTGCCAGCAGTCCCCAGGACAGGGAAAATAGCAATCAGCCCCAGCATTTT. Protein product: CASSPQDRENSNQPQHF.

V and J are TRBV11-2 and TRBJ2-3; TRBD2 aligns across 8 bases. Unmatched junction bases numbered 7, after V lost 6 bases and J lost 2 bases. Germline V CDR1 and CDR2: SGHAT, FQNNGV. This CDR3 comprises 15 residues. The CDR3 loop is CASSYGTSITDTQYF. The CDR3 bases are TGTGCCAGCAGTTACGGGACTAGTATCACAGATACGCAGTATTTT.

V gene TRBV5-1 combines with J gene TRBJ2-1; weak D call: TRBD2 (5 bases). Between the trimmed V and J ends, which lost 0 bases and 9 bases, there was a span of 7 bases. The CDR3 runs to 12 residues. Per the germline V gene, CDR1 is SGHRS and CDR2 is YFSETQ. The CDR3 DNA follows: TGCGCCAGCAGCTTGGTTGGGAGTGAGCAGTTCTTC. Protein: CASSLVGSEQFF.

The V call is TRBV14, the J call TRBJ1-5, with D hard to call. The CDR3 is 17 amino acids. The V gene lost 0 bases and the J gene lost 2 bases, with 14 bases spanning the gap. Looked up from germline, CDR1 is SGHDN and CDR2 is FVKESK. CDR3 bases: TGTGCCAGCAGCCAAGAGGGCGGGGAAGGTGGCAATCAGCCCCAGCATTTT. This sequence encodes CASSQEGGEGGNQPQHF.

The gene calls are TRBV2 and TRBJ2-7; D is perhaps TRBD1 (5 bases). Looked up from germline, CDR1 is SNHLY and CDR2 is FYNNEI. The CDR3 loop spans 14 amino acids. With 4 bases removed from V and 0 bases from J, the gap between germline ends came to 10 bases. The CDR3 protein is CASSVGQSSYEQYF. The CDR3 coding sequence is TGTGCCAGCAGTGTGGGGCAAAGCTCCTACGAGCAGTACTTC.

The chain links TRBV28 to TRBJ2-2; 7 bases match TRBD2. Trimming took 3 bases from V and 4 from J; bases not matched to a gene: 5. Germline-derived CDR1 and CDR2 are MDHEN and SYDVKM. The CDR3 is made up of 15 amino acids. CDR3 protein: CASSFQRGGTGELFF. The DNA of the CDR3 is TGTGCCAGCAGTTTCCAGCGGGGAGGCACCGGGGAGCTGTTTTTT.

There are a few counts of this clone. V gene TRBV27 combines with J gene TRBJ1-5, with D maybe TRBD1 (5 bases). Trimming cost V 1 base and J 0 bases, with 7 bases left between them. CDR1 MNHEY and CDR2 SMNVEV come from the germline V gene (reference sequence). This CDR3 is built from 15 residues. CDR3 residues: CASSLWGDSNQPQHF. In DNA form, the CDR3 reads TGTGCCAGCAGTTTATGGGGCGATAGCAATCAGCCCCAGCATTTT.

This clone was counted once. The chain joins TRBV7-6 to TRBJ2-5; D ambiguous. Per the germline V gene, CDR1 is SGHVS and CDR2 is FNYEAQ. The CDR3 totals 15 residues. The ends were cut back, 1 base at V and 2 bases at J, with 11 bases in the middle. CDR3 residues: CASSLGAFGQETQYF. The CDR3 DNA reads TGTGCCAGCAGCTTAGGGGCGTTTGGACAAGAGACCCAGTACTTC.

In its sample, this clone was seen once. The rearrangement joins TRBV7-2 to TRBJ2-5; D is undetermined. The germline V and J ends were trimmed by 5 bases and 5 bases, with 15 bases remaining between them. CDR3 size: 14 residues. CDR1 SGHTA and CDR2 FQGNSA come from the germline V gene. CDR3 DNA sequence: TGTGCCAGCAGCCCCCCAGGATTAAGGGAGACCCAGTACTTC. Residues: CASSPPGLRETQYF.

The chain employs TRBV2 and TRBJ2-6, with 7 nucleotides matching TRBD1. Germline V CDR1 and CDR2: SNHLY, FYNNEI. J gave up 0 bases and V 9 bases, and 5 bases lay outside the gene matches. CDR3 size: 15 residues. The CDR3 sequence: CARTGQPSGANVLTF. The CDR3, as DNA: TGTGCCAGGACGGGACAGCCCTCTGGGGCCAACGTCCTGACTTTC.

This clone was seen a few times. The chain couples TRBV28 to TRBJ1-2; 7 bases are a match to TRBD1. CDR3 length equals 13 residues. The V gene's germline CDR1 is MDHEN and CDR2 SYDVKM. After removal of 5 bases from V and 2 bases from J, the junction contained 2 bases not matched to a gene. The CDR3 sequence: CASSTGQNYGYTF. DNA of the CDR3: TGTGCCAGCAGTACGGGACAGAACTATGGCTACACCTTC.

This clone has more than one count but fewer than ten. The CDR3 region is CASSQARGGNSPLHF. CDR3 coding DNA: TGCGCCAGCAGCCAAGCCAGGGGTGGTAATTCACCCCTCCACTTT. This sequence joins TRBV4-3 and TRBJ1-6, with a tentative D call TRBD1 (6 bases). The germline V gene encodes CDR1 LGHNA and CDR2 YSLEER. The CDR3 has 15 amino acids. Deletions cut 1 base from V and 6 bases from J, with 10 bases between.

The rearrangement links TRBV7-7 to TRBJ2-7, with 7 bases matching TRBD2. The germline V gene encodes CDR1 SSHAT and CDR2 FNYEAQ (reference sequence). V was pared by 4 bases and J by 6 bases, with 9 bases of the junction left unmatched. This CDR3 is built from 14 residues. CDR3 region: CASSSGTTSLEQYF. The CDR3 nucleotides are TGTGCCAGCAGCTCCGGGACTACCTCCCTCGAGCAGTACTTC.

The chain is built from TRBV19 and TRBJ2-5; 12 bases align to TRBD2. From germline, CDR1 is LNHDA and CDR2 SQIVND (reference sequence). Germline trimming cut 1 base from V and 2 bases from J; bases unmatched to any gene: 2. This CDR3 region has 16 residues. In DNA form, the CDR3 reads TGTGCCAGTAGTATAGTACTAGCGGGGGGACAAGAGACCCAGTACTTC. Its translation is CASSIVLAGGQETQYF.

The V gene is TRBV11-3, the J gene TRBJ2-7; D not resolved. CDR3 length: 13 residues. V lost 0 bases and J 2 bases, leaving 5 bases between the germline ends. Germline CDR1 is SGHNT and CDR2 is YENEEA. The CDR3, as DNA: TGTGCCAGCAGCTTAGAACTTACCTACGAGCAGTACTTC. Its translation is CASSLELTYEQYF. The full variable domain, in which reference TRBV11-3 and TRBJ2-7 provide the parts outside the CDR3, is EAGVVQSPRYKIIEKKQPVAFWCNPISGHNTLYWYLQNLGQGPELLIRYENEEAVDDSQLPKDRFSAERLKGVDSTLKIQPAELGDSAVYLCASSLELTYEQYFGPGTRLTVT.

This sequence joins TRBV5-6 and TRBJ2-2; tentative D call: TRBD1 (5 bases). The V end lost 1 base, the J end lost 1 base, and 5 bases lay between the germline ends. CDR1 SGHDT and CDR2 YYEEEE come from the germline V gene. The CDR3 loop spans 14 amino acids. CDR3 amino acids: CASSLRGNTGELFF. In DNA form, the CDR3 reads TGTGCCAGCAGCTTGAGGGGGAACACCGGGGAGCTGTTTTTT.

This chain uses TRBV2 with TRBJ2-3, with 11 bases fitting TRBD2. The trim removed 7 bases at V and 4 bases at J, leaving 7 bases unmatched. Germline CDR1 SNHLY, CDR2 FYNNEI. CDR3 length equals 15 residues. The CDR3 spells CASTRLAGSADTQYF. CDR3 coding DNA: TGTGCCAGCACAAGACTAGCGGGGTCCGCAGATACGCAGTATTTT. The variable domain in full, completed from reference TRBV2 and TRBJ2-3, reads EPEVTQTPSHQVTQMGQEVILRCVPISNHLYFYWYRQILGQKVEFLVSFYNNEISEKSEIFDDQFSVERPDGSNFTLKIRSTKLEDSAMYFCASTRLAGSADTQYFGPGTRLTVL.

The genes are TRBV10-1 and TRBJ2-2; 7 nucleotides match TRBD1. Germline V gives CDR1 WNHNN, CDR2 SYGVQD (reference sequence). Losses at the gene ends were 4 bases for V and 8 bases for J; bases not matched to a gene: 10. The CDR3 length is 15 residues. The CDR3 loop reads CASSGETGLQGELFF. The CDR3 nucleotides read TGCGCCAGCAGTGGTGAGACAGGGTTACAGGGGGAGCTGTTTTTT.

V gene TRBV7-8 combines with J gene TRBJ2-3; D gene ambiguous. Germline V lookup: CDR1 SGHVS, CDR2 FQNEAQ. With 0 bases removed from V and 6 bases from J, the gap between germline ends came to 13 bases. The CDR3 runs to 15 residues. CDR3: CASSLAEQFPDTQYF. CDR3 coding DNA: TGTGCCAGCAGCTTAGCTGAACAGTTTCCCGATACGCAGTATTTT.

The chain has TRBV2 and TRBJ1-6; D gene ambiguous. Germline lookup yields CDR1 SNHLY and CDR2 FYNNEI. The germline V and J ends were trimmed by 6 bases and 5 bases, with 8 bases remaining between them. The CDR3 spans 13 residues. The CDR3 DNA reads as TGTGCCAGCAGAGCAACGAATAATTCACCCCTCCACTTT. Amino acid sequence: CASRATNNSPLHF. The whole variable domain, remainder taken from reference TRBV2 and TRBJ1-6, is EPEVTQTPSHQVTQMGQEVILRCVPISNHLYFYWYRQILGQKVEFLVSFYNNEISEKSEIFDDQFSVERPDGSNFTLKIRSTKLEDSAMYFCASRATNNSPLHFGNGTRLTVT.

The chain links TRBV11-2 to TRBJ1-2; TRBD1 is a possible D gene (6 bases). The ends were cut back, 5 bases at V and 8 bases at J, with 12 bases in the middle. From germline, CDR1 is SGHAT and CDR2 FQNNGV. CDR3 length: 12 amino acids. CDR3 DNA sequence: TGTGCCAGCAGCACAGGGTTACGGGGCTACACCTTC. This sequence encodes CASSTGLRGYTF.